This TCR beta chain comes out of a study of T cell changes during pregnancy in multiple sclerosis. This CDR3 comprises 14 residues. Between the trimmed V and J ends, which lost 5 bases and 0 bases, there was a span of 8 bases. Germline CDR1 is MDHEN and CDR2 is SYDVKM. Data came from immunoSEQ multiplex PCR; TCRdb stores just in-frame clones and leaves some out. This table has 90,000 to 100,000 clones, 94% appearing once. The material sequenced was peripheral blood, taken in the third trimester of pregnancy. The rearrangement uses TRBV28 and TRBJ1-5; D perhaps matches TRBD1 (5 bases). The receptor's source is a female donor with multiple sclerosis, enrolled in a pregnancy study. CDR3 amino acids: CASSMTVSNQPQHF. CDR3 nucleotide sequence: TGTGCCAGCAGTATGACAGTTAGCAATCAGCCCCAGCATTTT.